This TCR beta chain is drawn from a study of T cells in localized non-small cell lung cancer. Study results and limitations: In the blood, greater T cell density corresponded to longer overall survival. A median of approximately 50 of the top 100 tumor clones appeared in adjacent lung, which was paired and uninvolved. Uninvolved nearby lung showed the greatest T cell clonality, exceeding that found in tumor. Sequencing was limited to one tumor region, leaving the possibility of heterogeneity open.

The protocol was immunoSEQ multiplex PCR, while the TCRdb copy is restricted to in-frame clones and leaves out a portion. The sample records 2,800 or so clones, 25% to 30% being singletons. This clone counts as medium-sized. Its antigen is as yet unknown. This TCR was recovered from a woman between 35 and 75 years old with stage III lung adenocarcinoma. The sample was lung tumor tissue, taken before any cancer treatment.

The DNA for the CDR3 is TGTGCCAGCAGTTACTCGCGGCTCGAGCTGAGCTACACCTTC. It codes for CASSYSRLELSYTF. The V gene is TRBV6-8, the J gene TRBJ1-2; D gene ambiguous. The CDR3 is 14 amino acids. V lost 0 bases, J lost 9 bases, and 14 bases lay in between. CDR1 is MNHGY, CDR2 SAAAGT, per germline.